The entry that follows covers one T cell receptor beta chain sequence. Its antigen is still unknown. Using a J-beta primer mix together with a sample-barcoded 5' primer, a second PCR was run for about 6 to 11 cycles. TCRdb called the 5' RACE reads again in MiXCR, with one record for every CDR3 protein. This repertoire shows around 1.1 million distinct CDR3 sequences, around two fifths found once; its top ten account for about 12%. The data were obtained in a study of blood T cells in healthy people across ages. Study overall: Researchers report that template switching captured about one barcoded beta molecule per two T cells. Study-level findings and limits: TCR beta diversity was tightly associated with the proportion of naive T cells. Diversity figures based on one million T cells were deemed too low.

Trimming removed 4 bases at V and 8 bases at J, with 9 bases between. Germline V lookup: CDR1 LGHNT, CDR2 FRNRAP. The CDR3 contains 12 residues. The sequence came from a man aged 18 to 29 in good health. Source material: blood. The rearrangement joins TRBV12-5 to TRBJ2-1, with D tentatively TRBD2 (5 bases). The CDR3 coding sequence is TGTGCTAGTGGTTCCAACGGGGATGAGCAGTTCTTC. Translated: CASGSNGDEQFF.